Listed below are T cell receptor beta chains from one sample, sequenced in a study of cytomegalovirus exposure and HLA in healthy donors. The assay was immunoSEQ multiplex PCR, and TCRdb's table has in-frame clones only and misses some. The profile shows about 92,000 clones, roughly 80% of them singletons. The sequenced sample consisted of PBMCs. The receptors were sampled from a girl aged 2 to 10 in good health and CMV-seropositive. CDR3s include the opening cysteine and the closing phenylalanine or tryptophan. D genes are given only for firm matches. Clone size is stated in some rows and not others, as once, few, many or a class when expanded.

TRBD1	TRBV25-1	TRBJ1-1	NA	TGTGCCAGCAGTGAAGACACAGGGGCTGGTGAAGCTTTCTTT	CASSEDTGAGEAFF
NA	TRBV6-5	TRBJ1-2	few	TGTGCCAGCAGCCGGGACAATAACTATGGCTACACCTTC	CASSRDNNYGYTF
NA	TRBV5-1	TRBJ2-1	NA	TGCGCCAGCAGCATTGTCACGGGAAGCTCCTACAATGAGCAGTTCTTC	CASSIVTGSSYNEQFF
TRBD2	TRBV4-1	TRBJ2-1	few	TGCGCCAGCAGCCATGCGGGAGGGCCAAATGAGCAGTTCTTC	CASSHAGGPNEQFF
NA	TRBV6-6	TRBJ1-2	NA	TGTGCCAGCAGTTCACAGGGAGATGGCTACACCTTC	CASSSQGDGYTF
TRBD1	TRBV5-6	TRBJ1-1	NA	TGTGCCAGCAGCTTCGCTACAGGGGGGCTGAATGAAGCTTTCTTT	CASSFATGGLNEAFF
TRBD2	TRBV4-1	TRBJ2-7	NA	TGCGCCAGCAGCCTAGCGGGAACCTACGAGCAGTACTTC	CASSLAGTYEQYF
NA	TRBV5-1	TRBJ2-7	NA	TGCGCCAGCAGCTTGGGAGCGGCGTACGAGCAGTACTTC	CASSLGAAYEQYF
NA	TRBV14	TRBJ2-6	NA	TGTGCCAGCAGCCACACTTCCGTCCTGACTTTC	CASSHTSVLTF
NA	TRBV4-1	TRBJ1-2	NA	TGCGCCAGCAGCCAAGATTGGGCAGGGGCGGGCGGCTACACCTTC	CASSQDWAGAGGYTF
TRBD2	TRBV19	TRBJ2-3	NA	TGTGCCAGTACTAAAGCGGGAGTTATAGATACGCAGTATTTT	CASTKAGVIDTQYF
NA	TRBV9	TRBJ2-7	few	TGTGCCAGCAGCGTAGGCTTGAGCTCCTACGAGCAGTACTTC	CASSVGLSSYEQYF
NA	TRBV2	TRBJ1-1	few	TGTGCCGCGTTGCGTCTAGACACTGAAGCTTTCTTT	CAALRLDTEAFF
NA	TRBV27	TRBJ2-7	NA	TGTGCCAGCAGTTTATTCCCAGAACTAAGAACCTACGAGCAGTACTTC	CASSLFPELRTYEQYF
TRBD1	TRBV5-6	TRBJ2-7	NA	TGTGCCAGCAGCACAGCCACAGGACAGGGGCGATCCTACGAGCAGTACTTC	CASSTATGQGRSYEQYF
TRBD1	TRBV29-1	TRBJ2-7	few	TGCAGCGTTCTCACGCAGGGGGCTTCCTACGAGCAGTACTTC	CSVLTQGASYEQYF
NA	TRBV4-3	TRBJ2-7	NA	TGCGCCAGCAGCCAAGAAATGAGGGCCTACGAGCAGTACTTC	CASSQEMRAYEQYF
TRBD2	TRBV7-3	TRBJ2-7	NA	TGTGCCAGCCCCGGGACTATTCTCTACTTC	CASPGTILYF
TRBD1	TRBV2	TRBJ1-1	NA	TGTGCCAGCCAGGGACAGGGAGAAGCTTTCTTT	CASQGQGEAFF
NA	TRBV5-1	TRBJ2-7	NA	TGCGCCAGCAGCGACCGACGGACTAATGTTCTAAATTACTACGAGCAGTACTTC	CASSDRRTNVLNYYEQYF
NA	TRBV2	TRBJ2-1	NA	TGTGCCAGCAGGAGGGAGGTTAGCGGAACCGGGGGGCAGTTCTTC	CASRREVSGTGGQFF
NA	TRBV30	TRBJ2-3	NA	TGTGCCTGGATGGTCGGGAGTAGGACAGATACGCAGTATTTT	CAWMVGSRTDTQYF
TRBD1	TRBV30	TRBJ1-1	NA	TGTGCCTGGAGATTCCGGGACAGGAGTAAGAACACTGAAGCTTTCTTT	CAWRFRDRSKNTEAFF
TRBD1	TRBV5-6	TRBJ2-7	few	TGTGCCAGCAGCTTGTACAGGGGGTTCCACGAGCAGTACTTC	CASSLYRGFHEQYF